Listed below are T cell receptor beta chains from one sample, sequenced in a study of blood T cell repertoires in COVID-19. Generated by immunoSEQ multiplex PCR, the TCRdb table keeps only in-frame clones and is missing some. The profile shows 250,000 to 300,000 clones, about nine tenths of them singletons. Sequences were obtained from peripheral blood. All receptors come from a man aged 45-65 years with acute or convalescent COVID-19. Both conserved end residues are part of each CDR3. The order of the fields is D gene, V gene, J gene, CDR3 length, clone size, CDR3 protein, CDR3 DNA. The D gene is left open where the match is weak. Size values are once, few and many counts, or a class for expanded clones, and some rows have none.

d_gene: NA; v_gene: TRBV3-1/TRBV3-2; j_gene: TRBJ2-3; len: 16; abundance: NA; CDR3aa: CASSPTLTTATDTQYF; CDR3nt: TGTGCCAGCAGCCCTACCCTGACGACAGCCACAGATACGCAGTATTTT
d_gene: TRBD1; v_gene: TRBV7-6; j_gene: TRBJ1-4; len: 17; abundance: NA; CDR3aa: CASSLGTGGAANEKLFF; CDR3nt: TGTGCCAGCAGCTTAGGGACAGGGGGCGCGGCTAATGAAAAACTGTTTTTT
d_gene: TRBD2; v_gene: TRBV18; j_gene: TRBJ2-3; len: 17; abundance: NA; CDR3aa: CASSIAGTSGGTDTQYF; CDR3nt: TGTGCCAGCTCAATAGCCGGGACTAGCGGGGGTACAGATACGCAGTATTTT
d_gene: NA; v_gene: TRBV3-1/TRBV3-2; j_gene: TRBJ1-1; len: 14; abundance: NA; CDR3aa: CASSYREPNTEAFF; CDR3nt: TGTGCCAGCAGCTACCGGGAGCCTAACACTGAAGCTTTCTTT
d_gene: TRBD1; v_gene: TRBV6-5; j_gene: TRBJ1-2; len: 14; abundance: NA; CDR3aa: CASSFTGGGYGYTF; CDR3nt: TGTGCCAGCAGTTTCACAGGGGGCGGTTATGGCTACACCTTC
d_gene: NA; v_gene: TRBV5-4; j_gene: TRBJ2-7; len: 15; abundance: NA; CDR3aa: CASSPGGGATHEQYF; CDR3nt: TGTGCCAGCAGTCCTGGGGGGGGCGCGACCCACGAGCAGTACTTC
d_gene: NA; v_gene: TRBV20-1; j_gene: TRBJ2-7; len: 16; abundance: NA; CDR3aa: CSASGLRDFQTYEQYF; CDR3nt: TGCAGTGCTAGTGGTCTCCGGGACTTCCAGACCTACGAGCAGTACTTC
d_gene: NA; v_gene: TRBV5-1; j_gene: TRBJ2-7; len: 15; abundance: NA; CDR3aa: CASSLRSTASYEQYF; CDR3nt: TGCGCCAGCAGCTTGCGTTCCACAGCCTCCTACGAGCAGTACTTC
d_gene: NA; v_gene: TRBV9; j_gene: TRBJ1-4; len: 14; abundance: NA; CDR3aa: CASSVGGINEKLFF; CDR3nt: TGTGCCAGCAGCGTAGGAGGGATTAATGAAAAACTGTTTTTT
d_gene: NA; v_gene: TRBV7-2; j_gene: TRBJ1-1; len: 14; abundance: once; CDR3aa: CASSGEPMNTEAFF; CDR3nt: TGTGCCAGCAGTGGAGAGCCCATGAACACTGAAGCTTTCTTT
d_gene: NA; v_gene: TRBV11-2; j_gene: TRBJ2-1; len: 16; abundance: NA; CDR3aa: CASSFFIPSYYNEQFF; CDR3nt: TGTGCCAGCAGCTTTTTTATACCGTCCTACTACAATGAGCAGTTCTTC
d_gene: NA; v_gene: TRBV4-2; j_gene: TRBJ1-6; len: 16; abundance: few; CDR3aa: CASSQTSGAGNSPLHF; CDR3nt: TGTGCCAGCAGCCAGACGTCAGGGGCGGGTAATTCACCCCTCCACTTT
d_gene: TRBD1; v_gene: TRBV18; j_gene: TRBJ2-7; len: 14; abundance: once; CDR3aa: CASSDDRVLYEQYF; CDR3nt: TGTGCCAGCTCGGATGACAGGGTACTCTACGAGCAGTACTTC
d_gene: NA; v_gene: TRBV9; j_gene: TRBJ1-2; len: 12; abundance: once; CDR3aa: CASSRDSYGYTF; CDR3nt: TGTGCCAGCAGCCGCGACAGCTATGGCTACACCTTC
d_gene: TRBD2; v_gene: TRBV11-3; j_gene: TRBJ2-3; len: 15; abundance: NA; CDR3aa: CASSLLAGGIDTQYF; CDR3nt: TGTGCCAGCAGCTTGTTAGCGGGGGGGATAGATACGCAGTATTTT
d_gene: TRBD2; v_gene: TRBV27; j_gene: TRBJ2-3; len: 17; abundance: NA; CDR3aa: CASSPGTSGLWRDTQYF; CDR3nt: TGTGCCAGCAGTCCGGGGACTAGCGGCTTATGGCGAGATACGCAGTATTTT
d_gene: NA; v_gene: TRBV6-1; j_gene: TRBJ1-5; len: 14; abundance: NA; CDR3aa: CASSDPNSNQPQHF; CDR3nt: TGTGCCAGCAGTGATCCAAATAGCAATCAGCCCCAGCATTTT